This T cell receptor beta chain comes out of a study of vaccination effects on CD4 cells after COVID-19. Study overall: Two doses of BNT162b2 or mRNA-1273 vaccine were administered to participants.

Libraries were prepared by immunoSEQ multiplex PCR; TCRdb keeps only in-frame clonotypes and omits some of them. The table has 27,000 or so clones, around 75% seen once. Before any sequencing was done, the ViraFEST assay used viral peptide pools to expand antigen-specific CD4+ T cells. Following a 10-day culture, CD4+ T cells were purified. No vaccinee had earlier SARS-CoV-2 infection, and nucleocapsid antibodies were negative. With regard to this clone: The antigen remains undetermined.

This TCR was recovered from a human donor who received a COVID-19 vaccine. The sequences come from CD4+ T cells from PBMCs cultured with HCoV-NL63 spike peptides, collected before COVID-19 vaccination.

CDR3 region: CASSLTGPDARPTGELFF. CDR3 bases: TGTGCCAGCAGTTTAACGGGCCCGGACGCTAGACCTACCGGGGAGCTGTTTTTT. The chain combines TRBV27 with TRBJ2-2; D ambiguous. Germline V gene lookup returns CDR1 MNHEY and CDR2 SMNVEV (reference sequence). V was pared by 2 bases and J by 5 bases, with 21 bases between. This CDR3 spans 18 amino acids.